The subject of this entry is one TCR beta chain. Its binding antigen is unknown. The sample holds no much larger clone one base away, and base qualities are not on file. V loses 5 bases of germline sequence and J loses 5 bases, and the interval between the two ends is 15 bases. Taken from cysteine to phenylalanine, the CDR3 has 14 residues. Only CDR3 DNA remains: 42 bases, in frame from the first base. CDR1 is given as SEHNR and CDR2 as FQNEAQ, both from the germline V gene (reference sequence). Libraries were prepared through the immunoSEQ multiplex PCR assay. For the multiplex PCR, a mixture combining 60 forward primers for TCR Vbeta segments and 13 reverse primers for TCR Jbeta segments was used. The CDR3 region of rearranged TCR beta genes was amplified from genomic DNA by a multiplex PCR assay. The Illumina HiSeq System was used to sequence the amplified TCR beta libraries as 87-base-pair reads. Processing in the source paper ran as follows. A later analysis tallied around 80 million unique TCR beta chains across the approximately 670 repertoires, and around 12 million of those chains were shared by two or more donors. To remove PCR and sequencing errors, raw reads were error-corrected and collapsed into unique sequences using a nearest-neighbor algorithm that merged closely related sequences. V, D and J gene segments were assigned by aligning CDR3 sequences to IMGT reference sequences. Each retained sequence needed at least a six-nucleotide match to both a V gene segment and a J gene segment. Rearrangements were classified as productive when the CDR3 lacked stop codons and remained in frame with V and J, and all other rearrangements were classified as non-productive. Following IMGT convention, CDR3 was defined as the stretch from the second conserved V-encoded cysteine up to the conserved J-encoded phenylalanine. The earlier analysis of about 590 of the donors excluded sequences that lacked an unambiguous match to a single V gene segment. An earlier analysis of around 600 of the donors classified V segments as functional when productive rearrangements were above 56.7% and as segregating when the standard deviation between donors was above 5%. To diagnose cytomegalovirus status from the catalog of TCR beta chain sequences, a statistical classification framework was built. In a later analysis, V and J genes were assigned by comparing TCR nucleotide sequences against IMGT/GENE-DB human TR gene sequences. Using the TCRdist pipeline, a later analysis assigned CDR3 sequences along with most-parsimonious VDJ recombination scenarios. In a later analysis, each TCR beta chain was defined by its CDR3 amino acid sequence together with its V-gene family, and reads without a unique V-gene family were excluded. As a way to deal with suspected cross-contamination and a sequencing artifact, a later analysis dropped approximately 570 nucleotide sequences that were highly shared and had low generation probability. In a later analysis, a clonal expansion index was calculated for each public chain from normalized within-repertoire ranks of inferred template counts. Generation probabilities in a later analysis came from a VDJ recombination model fitted to out-of-frame rearrangements, and those results were checked against IGoR. A later analysis scored TCR-TCR, TCR-HLA and TCR-CMV co-occurrence with hypergeometric tests, applying a repertoire-size bias correction to TCR pairs. In a later analysis, false discovery rates were estimated by permuting HLA or CMV assignments 20 times. In a later analysis, co-occurring TCRs were grouped using DBSCAN, with TCRdist sequence similarity added in when clustering inside HLA-allele-positive subsets. Repertoires with fewer than 30,000 or more than 120,000 public chains, plus five repertoires with anomalous nucleotide sharing, were excluded from co-occurrence clustering. Drawn from immuneACCESS, this table holds only the in-frame rearrangements with V and J called that TCRdb kept. Clones are partly lost; checked studies trace under half to an unresolved V gene and leave the rest unexplained. The V and J calls and clone size are taken from that table; D and trimming were inferred from the DNA. The sample yields around 130,000 clones; about 81% were counted once. Together, the top ten hold 1.5% to 2% of the sample.

The sample is drawn from a study of cytomegalovirus exposure and HLA in healthy donors (dated 2017 in TCRdb). Context from the whole study: An earlier analysis of roughly 570 of the donors reported about 280 Gb of sequence data and 100 million to 120 million unique TCR beta sequences obtained from approximately 180 million T cells. An early release that covered fewer than 750 HLA-typed donors contained about 300 gigabases of sequencing data and tens of millions of unique TCR sequences. Among the roughly 400 genotyped donors, 75% to 90% belonged to the genetic ancestry cluster associated with self-reported Caucasian donors. The study aimed to test whether cataloging public T cell receptors could reveal signatures of past pathogen exposure. Using immunosequencing, the study profiled T cell repertoires from some 670 subjects and related those repertoires to cytomegalovirus serostatus. Besides the first cohort of approximately 670 subjects, a separate validation cohort made up of 120 or so different subjects was used. High-throughput TCR immunosequencing, statistical association of individual TCRs with disease status, and machine learning were combined to predict cytomegalovirus infection status. A later analysis re-analyzed previously published TCR beta repertoires from 660 or so donors and added high-resolution HLA genotyping to study TCR occurrence patterns. The later analysis used no new phenotypic data to find candidate immune exposures, relying instead on TCR beta sequences and their occurrence across donors. An earlier analysis of around 580 of the donors used high-throughput TCR beta sequencing to judge whether each TCR beta V gene segment behaved as functional or pseudogenic. Donor age, sex, ethnicity and CMV serostatus were compiled together with the repertoire data. Genome-wide SNP genotypes for about three fifths of the 666 donors were used in a later genetic analysis, which treated that subset as a discovery cohort. Every repertoire in the discovery cohort had been generated on one and the same sequencing platform. Class I and class II HLA loci were covered by the typing at four-digit resolution. The number of donors typed differed by locus, with 629-630 for A, B, C, DRB1 and DQB1, around 520 for DQA1, some 570 for DPA1, and around 450 for DPB1. Roughly 5 DR-DQ haplotypes were treated as single units for association and clustering because of strong linkage in the cohort. Among approximately 370 genotyped donors of the cohort, an average of approximately 200,000 unique TCR beta nucleotide sequences was sequenced per donor, of which 15% to 20% were non-productive. Study-wide findings and limitations: Only TCR beta chains were sequenced in this cohort, and the absence of alpha or paired-chain data limited detectable features. In vitro tests confirmed that three of the cytomegalovirus-associated TCR beta chains recognize cytomegalovirus antigens. The authors suggested that the approach could potentially be generalized to other disease states and immunological phenotypes. A later analysis reported that several top co-occurrence clusters appeared linked to parvovirus B19, influenza, CMV and Epstein-Barr virus. The classifier was reported to diagnose cytomegalovirus status with high specificity and sensitivity in both the original cohort and the validation cohort. A later analysis associated 16,951 TCR beta sequences with specific HLA alleles at a false discovery rate of 0.05. Because HLA typing was unavailable for some donors at each locus, only the typed subset was used in association tests. According to a later genetic analysis, donors in an Asian-associated ancestry cluster had fewer N-insertions in productive TCRs than the roughly 700-donor mean. A group of highly shared sequence variants was considered likely to be a technical artifact of the sequencing pipeline. Correlated functional status among segregating V segments might reflect linkage disequilibrium, but an unknown experimental factor could not be ruled out. In a later analysis, TCR association rates were found to vary across HLA loci, with the most associated TCRs seen for DRB1 alleles and the fewest for HLA-C alleles. Presence/absence analyses assumed roughly uniform sequencing depth across donors, an assumption that may not hold. In the study, 150 to 200 TCR beta chains were listed as associated with cytomegalovirus. The earlier analysis of approximately 560 of the donors excluded 15 to 20 rarely observed V segments, including chromosome 9 orphons, because counts were too low. The 87-base-pair reads could not distinguish some IMGT-functional V segments, including TRBV6-2 and TRBV6-3, so those segments were excluded. A further reported finding was that TCR beta sequences accurately predicted the HLA-A and HLA-B alleles for most subjects in the first cohort. Compared with equally common non-associated chains, HLA-associated TCR beta chains in a later analysis were more clonally expanded and had lower generation probabilities. According to a later analysis, most CMV-associated TCR beta chains appeared to be HLA-restricted, and the HLA associations seemed to be driven largely by CMV exposure. Broadly in line with IMGT annotations, most TCR beta V segments showed up in productive rearrangements about 87% or about 30% of the time in an earlier analysis of some 590 of the donors. Across donors, most TCR sequences were observed very rarely, whereas some public TCRs were present in many individuals. A later genetic analysis associated a missense DCLRE1C variant with V-gene and J-gene trimming of TCR beta chains, and an independent cohort replicated the association. The only immune exposure information available for the cohort was CMV serostatus. When HLA alleles, especially DR and DQ, strongly co-occurred, attributing TCR associations to individual alleles was difficult.

The cohort was made up of roughly 670 healthy bone marrow donors. At the time of sampling, every cohort member was nominally healthy, though immune exposures that went unrecorded were likely present. The donor was CMV seronegative and was included in the group of under 450 seronegative cohort members. Every donor gave a peripheral blood sample, and the peripheral blood mononuclear cells from that sample were used for TCR beta sequencing. Genomic DNA extraction from the blood cell samples was performed with the Qiagen DNeasy Blood Extraction Kit. This TCR was recovered from a man aged 40-49 years in good health and CMV-seronegative. Sequenced material: PBMCs. The rearrangement combines TRBV7-9 with TRBJ1-2; the best D guess is TRBD1, with 5 bases matching. The nucleotides are TGTGCCAGCAGCCCACTGACAGCCAGATATGGCTACACCTTC. Translation gives CASSPLTARYGYTF. The variable domain in full, with residues beyond the CDR3 obtained from the reference TRBV7-9 and TRBJ1-2 genes, is DTGVSQNPRHKITKRGQNVTFRCDPISEHNRLYWYRQTLGQGPEFLTYFQNEAQLEKSRLLSDRFSAERPKGSFSTLEIQRTEQGDSAMYLCASSPLTARYGYTFGSGTRLTVV.